The entry below gives a single T cell receptor (beta chain) sequence along with its context. Antigen: not known. Germline and junction disagree at one end, which may indicate a read error. This sample is drawn from a study of cytomegalovirus exposure and HLA in healthy donors. Study background: In an early release, HLA-typed donors contributed some 88 million unique TCR sequences. For the roughly 400 genotyped donors, 81% fell within the Caucasian-associated ancestry cluster.

Study-level findings and limits: Later analysis found that TCR beta chains associated with HLA were more clonally expanded than other, equally common chains.

Germline CDR1 SEHNR, CDR2 FQNEAQ (reference sequence). This CDR3 has 13 amino acids. It was with 60 Vbeta and 13 Jbeta primers that the PCR ran. Method: immunoSEQ multiplex PCR; TCRdb's copy keeps in-frame clones and lacks some. Among hundreds of thousands of clones, around two thirds were seen once, and the ten largest hold 2% to 2.5%. The TCR sequence derives from a female donor in good health and CMV-seronegative. The sample was PBMCs. The rearrangement uses TRBV7-9 and TRBJ1-5; D not resolved. The DNA of the CDR3 is TGTTCCAGCAGCTTAGCAGAGGGAAAGCCCCAGCATTTT. Its translation: CSSSLAEGKPQHF.